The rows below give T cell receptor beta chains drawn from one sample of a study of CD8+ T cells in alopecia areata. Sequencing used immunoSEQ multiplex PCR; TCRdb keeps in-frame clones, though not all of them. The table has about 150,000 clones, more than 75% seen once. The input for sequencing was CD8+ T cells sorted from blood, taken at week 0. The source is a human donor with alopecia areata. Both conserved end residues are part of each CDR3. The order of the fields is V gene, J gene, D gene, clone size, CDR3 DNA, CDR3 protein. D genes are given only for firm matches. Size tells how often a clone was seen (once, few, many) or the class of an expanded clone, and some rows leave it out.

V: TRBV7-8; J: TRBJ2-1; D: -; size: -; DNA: TGTGCCAGCATCGGGACAGCTGCTAGCGCCGAGCAGTTCTTC; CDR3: CASIGTAASAEQFF
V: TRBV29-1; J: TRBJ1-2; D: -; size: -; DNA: TGCAGCGTTGAAAGGGGCCCGGACGGGAACTATGGCTACACCTTC; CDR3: CSVERGPDGNYGYTF
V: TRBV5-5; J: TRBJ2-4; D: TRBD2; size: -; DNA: TGTGCCAGCAGCCCCCTGAGGACTAGCAAAAACATTCAGTACTTC; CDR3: CASSPLRTSKNIQYF
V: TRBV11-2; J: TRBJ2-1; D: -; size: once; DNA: TGTGCCAGCAGCTTCATATCCGGCCGGATAAGTGAGCAGTTCTTC; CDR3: CASSFISGRISEQFF
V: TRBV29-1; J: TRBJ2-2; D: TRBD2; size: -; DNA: TGCAGCGTGCCGGGAGGGGCCGGGGAGCTGTTTTTT; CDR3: CSVPGGAGELFF
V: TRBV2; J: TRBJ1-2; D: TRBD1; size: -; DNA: TGTGCCAGCAGTGTTACCCGGGACAGGGACAATGGCTACACCTTC; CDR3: CASSVTRDRDNGYTF
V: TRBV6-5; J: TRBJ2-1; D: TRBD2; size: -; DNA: TGTGCCAGCAGTTATCAGTTAGCGGGAGGGCCCTATGAGCAGTTCTTC; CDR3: CASSYQLAGGPYEQFF
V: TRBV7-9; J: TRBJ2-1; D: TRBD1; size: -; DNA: TGTGCCAGCAGCCGGCGGGGACAGGGGGCCCACAATGAGCAGTTCTTC; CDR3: CASSRRGQGAHNEQFF
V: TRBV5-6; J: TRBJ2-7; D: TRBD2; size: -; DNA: TGTGCCAGCAGCTCGGAAGCGGGGCGCGACTCATACGAGCAGTACTTC; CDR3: CASSSEAGRDSYEQYF
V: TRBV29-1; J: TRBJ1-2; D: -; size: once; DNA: TGCAGCGTTGACTGGGGTGGCTATGGCTACACCTTC; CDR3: CSVDWGGYGYTF
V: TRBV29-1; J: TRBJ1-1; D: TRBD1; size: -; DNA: TGCAGCGTTGGGAACCGGACAGGGGAGAGCATGAACACTGAAGCTTTCTTT; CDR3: CSVGNRTGESMNTEAFF
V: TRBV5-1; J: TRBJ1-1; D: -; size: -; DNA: TGCGCCAGCAGCTTGGCCCGAGGAGGGCTCACTGAAGCTTTCTTT; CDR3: CASSLARGGLTEAFF
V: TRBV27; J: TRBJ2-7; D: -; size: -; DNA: TGTGCCAGCAGTTCGCTTGCTGGACTCGAGCAGTACTTC; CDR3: CASSSLAGLEQYF
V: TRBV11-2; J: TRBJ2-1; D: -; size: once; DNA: TGTGCCAGCAGCTTAGATCCAGAGGAGGTGGAGGTGAATGAGCAGTTCTTC; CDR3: CASSLDPEEVEVNEQFF
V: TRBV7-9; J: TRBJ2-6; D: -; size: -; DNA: TGTGCCAGCAGCTTACGCGGGAAGACTGGGGCCAACGTCCTGACTTTC; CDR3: CASSLRGKTGANVLTF
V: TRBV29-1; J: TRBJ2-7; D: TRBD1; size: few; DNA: TGCAGCGGTTCGCAGGACAGGGGAGACGAGCAGTACTTC; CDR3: CSGSQDRGDEQYF
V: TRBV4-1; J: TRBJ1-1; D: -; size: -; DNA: TGCGCCAGCAGCCTAGAGGGGAGCATGAACACTGAAGCTTTCTTT; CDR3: CASSLEGSMNTEAFF
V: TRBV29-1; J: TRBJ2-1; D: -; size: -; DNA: TGCAGCGGTATGGACAGAGAGCAGTTCTTC; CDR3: CSGMDREQFF
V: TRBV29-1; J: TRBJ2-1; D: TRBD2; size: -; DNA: TGCAGCGTTGAAGACCGGGGACAGTTAGCGGGGGACTACAATGAGCAGTTCTTC; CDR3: CSVEDRGQLAGDYNEQFF
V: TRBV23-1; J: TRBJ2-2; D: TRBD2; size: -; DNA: TGCGCCAGCAGTCATCGACTAGCGGGGATGAACACCGGGGAGCTGTTTTTT; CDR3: CASSHRLAGMNTGELFF
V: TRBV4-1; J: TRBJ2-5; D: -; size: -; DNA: TGCGCCAGCAGCCAGGAGGCGGACGGGGAGACCCAGTACTTC; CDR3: CASSQEADGETQYF
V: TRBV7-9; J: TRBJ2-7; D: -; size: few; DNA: TGTGCCAGCAGCCCCGGATCCTACGAGCAGTACTTC; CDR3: CASSPGSYEQYF
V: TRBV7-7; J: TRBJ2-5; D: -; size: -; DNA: TGTGCTAGCAGTCACGGACGGAAAGAGACCCAGTACTTC; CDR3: CASSHGRKETQYF
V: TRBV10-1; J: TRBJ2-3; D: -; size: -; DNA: TGCGCCAGCAGTGAAAGTGTTTCAGATACGCAGTATTTT; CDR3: CASSESVSDTQYF
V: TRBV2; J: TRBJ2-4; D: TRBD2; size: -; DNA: TGTGCCAGCTCTAAGACTAGCGGGGGGCTTTATCTAGCCAAAAACATTCAGTACTTC; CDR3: CASSKTSGGLYLAKNIQYF
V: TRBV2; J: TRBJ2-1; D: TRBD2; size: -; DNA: TGTGCCAGCAGTGAAGAGGGACTAGCGGGCCCAAATGAGCAGTTCTTC; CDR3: CASSEEGLAGPNEQFF
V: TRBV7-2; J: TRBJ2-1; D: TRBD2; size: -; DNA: TGTGCCAGCAGCTTTGGAGCGGGAGGGGGGAATGAGCAGTTCTTC; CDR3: CASSFGAGGGNEQFF
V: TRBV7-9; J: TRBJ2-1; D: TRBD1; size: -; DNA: TGTGCCAGCAGCCCAGGGACAGCTTACAATGAGCAGTTCTTC; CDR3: CASSPGTAYNEQFF
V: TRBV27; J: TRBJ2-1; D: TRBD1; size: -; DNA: TGTGCCAGCAGTTTACTGAAGGGGACAGGGTGGGAGAATGAGCAGTTCTTC; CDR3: CASSLLKGTGWENEQFF
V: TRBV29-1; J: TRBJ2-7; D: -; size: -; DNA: TGCAGCGTTGTCATTCCGGGCCCTAGGAACTACGAGCAGTACTTC; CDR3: CSVVIPGPRNYEQYF
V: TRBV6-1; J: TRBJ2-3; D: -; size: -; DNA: TGTGCCAGCAGTGAAGTTCGGGGCACAGATACGCAGTATTTT; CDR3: CASSEVRGTDTQYF
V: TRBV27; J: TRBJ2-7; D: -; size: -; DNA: TGTGCCAGCAGTTTGACAGGCCGCTCCTACGAGCAGTACTTC; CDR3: CASSLTGRSYEQYF
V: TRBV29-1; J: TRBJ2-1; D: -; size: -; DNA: TGCAGCGCGCGACAGGTAGAAAATGAGCAGTTCTTC; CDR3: CSARQVENEQFF